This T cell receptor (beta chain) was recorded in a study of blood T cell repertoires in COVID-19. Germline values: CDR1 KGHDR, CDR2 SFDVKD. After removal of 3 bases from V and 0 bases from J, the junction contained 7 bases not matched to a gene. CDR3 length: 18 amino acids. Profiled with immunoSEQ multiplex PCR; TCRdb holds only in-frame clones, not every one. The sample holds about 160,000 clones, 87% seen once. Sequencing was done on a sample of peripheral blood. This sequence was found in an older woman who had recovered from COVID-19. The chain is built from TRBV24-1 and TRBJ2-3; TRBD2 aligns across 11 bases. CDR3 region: CATSDQVAGGPSTDTQYF. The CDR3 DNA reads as TGTGCCACCAGTGATCAGGTAGCGGGGGGGCCGAGCACAGATACGCAGTATTTT.